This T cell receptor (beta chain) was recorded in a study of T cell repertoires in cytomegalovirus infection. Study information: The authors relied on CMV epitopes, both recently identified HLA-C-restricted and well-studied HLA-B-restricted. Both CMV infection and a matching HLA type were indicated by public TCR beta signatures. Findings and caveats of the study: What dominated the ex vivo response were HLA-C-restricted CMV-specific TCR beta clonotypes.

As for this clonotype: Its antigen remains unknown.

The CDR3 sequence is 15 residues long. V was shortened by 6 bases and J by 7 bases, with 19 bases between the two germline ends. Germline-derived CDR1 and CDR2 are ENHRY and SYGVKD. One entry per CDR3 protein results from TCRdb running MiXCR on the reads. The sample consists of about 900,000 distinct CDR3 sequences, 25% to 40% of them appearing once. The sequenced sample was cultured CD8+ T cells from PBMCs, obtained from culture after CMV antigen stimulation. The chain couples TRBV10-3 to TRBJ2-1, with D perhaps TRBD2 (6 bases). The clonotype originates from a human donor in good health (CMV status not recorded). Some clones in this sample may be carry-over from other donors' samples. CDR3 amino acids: CAIRTGTPSRNEQFF. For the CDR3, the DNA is TGTGCCATCAGAACCGGGACTCCCTCGAGGAATGAGCAGTTCTTC.